Below are 25 T cell receptor beta chains sequenced from a single sample in a study of blood T cell repertoires in COVID-19. Assay used: immunoSEQ multiplex PCR; TCRdb lists only in-frame clones, some missing. This sample has around 450,000 clones, with less than 95% found just once. The sequenced material came from PBMCs or T cells enriched from blood (not recorded which). The receptor source for this set is a man aged 18 to 30 who had recovered from COVID-19.

The chain has TRBV19 and TRBJ2-7, with 11 bases lining up with TRBD1. Trimming took 5 bases from V and 4 from J; bases not matched to a gene: 7. Per germline, CDR1 LNHDA and CDR2 SQIVND (reference sequence). This CDR3 has 15 residues. CDR3 residues: CASSSGQGANYEQYF. The CDR3 nucleotides read TGTGCCAGTAGTTCCGGACAGGGGGCTAATTACGAGCAGTACTTC.

In its sample, this clone was seen once. The rearrangement links TRBV9 to TRBJ2-1; 11 positions agree with TRBD2. Germline V gives CDR1 SGDLS, CDR2 YYNGEE. With V trimmed by 4 bases and J by 7 bases, 4 bases remained unmatched. The CDR3 loop spans 14 amino acids. CDR3 DNA: TGTGCCAGCAGCCGTAGCGGGAGGGGAAATGAGCAGTTCTTC. This gives the protein CASSRSGRGNEQFF.

A single count supports this clone. The chain couples TRBV28 to TRBJ2-3; TRBD2 aligns across 7 bases. Trimming removed 6 bases from V and 2 bases from J; junction bases left unmatched: 2. Germline V lookup: CDR1 MDHEN, CDR2 SYDVKM. The CDR3 is made up of 13 amino acids. CDR3 coding DNA: TGTGCCAGCAGCCTAGCGGACACAGATACGCAGTATTTT. This encodes CASSLADTDTQYF.

The J gene is TRBJ2-5, the V gene TRBV5-4; tentatively, D is TRBD2 (5 bases). Germline CDR1 and CDR2: SGHNT and YYREEE (reference sequence). This CDR3 has 14 amino acids. V lost 3 bases and J 5 bases, leaving 14 bases between the germline ends. CDR3 protein: CASSSPGEGETQYF. The CDR3 DNA sequence: TGTGCCAGCAGCTCACCCGGGGAAGGGGAGACCCAGTACTTC.

The chain is built from TRBV5-1 and TRBJ1-1; 7 bases align to TRBD1. The V segment lost 4 bases and the J segment 0 bases; nucleotides outside the gene matches: 9. This CDR3 region has 16 residues. Germline CDR1 SGHRS, CDR2 YFSETQ. CDR3 region: CASSPRGTVMNTEAFF. For the CDR3, the DNA is TGCGCCAGCAGCCCCAGGGGGACGGTGATGAACACTGAAGCTTTCTTT. Looking up the rest from reference TRBV5-1 and TRBJ1-1 gives the full variable domain: KAGVTQTPRYLIKTRGQQVTLSCSPISGHRSVSWYQQTPGQGLQFLFEYFSETQRNKGNFPGRFSGRQFSNSRSEMNVSTLELGDSALYLCASSPRGTVMNTEAFFGQGTRLTVV.

The chain links TRBV7-3 to TRBJ2-1, with D possibly being TRBD1 (6 bases). Germline V gene lookup returns CDR1 SGHTA and CDR2 FQGTGA. The CDR3 extends over 14 amino acids. Trimming left V 3 bases short and J 4 bases short, with 10 bases between. CDR3 amino acids: CASSLGHLYNEQFF. The DNA of the CDR3 is TGTGCCAGCAGCTTGGGACACCTTTACAATGAGCAGTTCTTC.

V and J are TRBV5-8 and TRBJ2-1, with 8 bases aligning to TRBD2. This CDR3 is built from 16 residues. Germline lookup yields CDR1 SGHTS and CDR2 YDEGEE. V was pared by 1 base and J by 0 bases, with 3 bases of the junction left unmatched. For the CDR3, the DNA is TGTGCCAGCAGCTTGTGGCGGGAGGCCTCCTACAATGAGCAGTTCTTC. It codes for CASSLWREASYNEQFF.

The chain is built from TRBV27 and TRBJ1-1, with TRBD1 identical over 11 bases. This CDR3 is 15 amino acids long. V was pared by 3 bases and J by 5 bases, with 5 bases of the junction left unmatched. Germline CDR1 MNHEY, CDR2 SMNVEV (reference sequence). DNA of the CDR3: TGTGCCAGCAGTTTCATGGGACAGGGGGAGACTGAAGCTTTCTTT. Translating gives CASSFMGQGETEAFF.

Details on this clone: An end of the junction does not agree with germline; a read error may underlie this. The chain employs TRBV24-1 and TRBJ1-5; the D gene is possibly TRBD1 (5 bases). Germline CDR1 KGHDR, CDR2 SFDVKD. This CDR3 comprises 13 residues. CDR3 nucleotide sequence: TGTGCCACCAGTGGGCAGGGCAAACAGCCCCAGCATTTT. It specifies CATSGQGKQPQHF.

V gene TRBV18 combines with J gene TRBJ1-2, with a possible D match to TRBD1 (6 bases). Trimming pared 5 bases from V and 6 bases from J, leaving 10 bases between. Germline CDR1 KGHSH, CDR2 LQKENI. The CDR3 totals 12 residues. DNA for the CDR3: TGTGCCAGCTCAGAGGACAGAGATGGCTACACCTTC. It encodes CASSEDRDGYTF. The full variable domain, its missing parts supplied by reference TRBV18 and TRBJ1-2, is NAGVMQNPRHLVRRRGQEARLRCSPMKGHSHVYWYRQLPEEGLKFMVYLQKENIIDESGMPKERFSAEFPKEGPSILRIQQVVRGDSAAYFCASSEDRDGYTFGSGTRLTVV.

The count of this clone is one. The chain recombines TRBV27 with TRBJ2-7; tentatively, D is TRBD1 (5 bases). Trimming removed 5 bases at V and 2 bases at J, with 13 bases between. CDR1 MNHEY and CDR2 SMNVEV come from the germline V gene (reference sequence). This CDR3 comprises 14 residues. The CDR3 region has the DNA TGTGCCAGCAGTAGGGCAGGGCCTACCTACGAGCAGTACTTC. Its protein product is CASSRAGPTYEQYF.

The chain is built from TRBV30 and TRBJ1-1; 7 bases fit TRBD1. This CDR3 comprises 15 residues. The germline V gene has CDR1 GTSNPN and CDR2 SVGIG (reference sequence). V shed 2 bases and J 11 bases; nucleotides not matched to a gene: 17. CDR3 in amino acids: CAWSKMRTGAMKAFF. For the CDR3, the DNA is TGTGCCTGGAGTAAAATGCGGACAGGAGCTATGAAGGCTTTCTTT.

This rearrangement joins TRBV19 to TRBJ2-2, with D unresolved. The CDR3 is made up of 15 amino acids. CDR1 and CDR2 (germline): LNHDA, SQIVND (reference sequence). V was clipped by 7 bases and J by 2 bases, with 14 bases between them. CDR3 in amino acids: CASTSLAPNTGELFF. CDR3 DNA sequence: TGTGCCAGTACAAGTTTAGCCCCCAACACCGGGGAGCTGTTTTTT.

This clone was seen only once. The V gene is TRBV5-1, the J gene TRBJ2-7, with 8 bases identical to TRBD2. CDR3 size: 16 residues. Germline CDR1 and CDR2: SGHRS and YFSETQ. After removal of 2 bases from V and 3 bases from J, the junction contained 10 bases not matched to a gene. The CDR3 spells CASSFGNSGVNYEQYF. DNA of the CDR3: TGCGCCAGCAGCTTTGGGAATAGCGGGGTAAACTACGAGCAGTACTTC.

The V gene is TRBV30, the J gene TRBJ1-1; D is undetermined. CDR3 length: 11 residues. Germline V CDR1 and CDR2: GTSNPN, SVGIG (reference sequence). The germline V and J ends were trimmed by 3 bases and 14 bases, with 16 bases remaining between them. The CDR3 loop reads CAWSPQARYFF. The CDR3, as DNA: TGTGCCTGGAGCCCCCAGGCGAGATACTTCTTT.

This clone was observed a handful of times. The J gene is TRBJ1-1, the V gene TRBV7-3; D is unresolved. Deletions cut 7 bases from V and 1 base from J, with 13 bases between. This CDR3 is 14 amino acids long. Germline CDR1 and CDR2: SGHTA and FQGTGA. The DNA of the CDR3 is TGTGCCAGCAACCCAGGTAATGGGAACACTGAAGCTTTCTTT. Translation gives CASNPGNGNTEAFF.

The CDR3 sequence: CASSPRDYHYEQYF. For the CDR3, the DNA is TGTGCCAGCAGCCCCCGGGACTACCACTACGAGCAGTACTTC. The rearrangement joins TRBV9 to TRBJ2-7, with 7 bases identical to TRBD2. CDR3 length: 14 residues. V shed 4 bases, J shed 3 bases, and the junction held 7 bases outside the gene matches. From germline, CDR1 is SGDLS and CDR2 YYNGEE.

This clone was observed a handful of times. Distinct nucleotide sequences in the sample also encode this CDR3. The chain combines TRBV10-3 with TRBJ2-7; 13 nucleotides line up with TRBD2. There are 13 residues in the CDR3. Germline CDR1 reads ENHRY; CDR2 reads SYGVKD. The trim removed 10 bases at V and 4 bases at J, leaving 4 bases unmatched. CDR3 in amino acids: CATGLAGAYEQYF. The CDR3 DNA reads TGTGCCACCGGACTAGCGGGAGCTTACGAGCAGTACTTC.

The rearrangement links TRBV11-3 to TRBJ1-1; 8 positions match TRBD1. Germline trimming cut 5 bases from V and 1 base from J; bases unmatched to any gene: 6. The CDR3 loop spans 15 amino acids. Germline V lookup: CDR1 SGHNT, CDR2 YENEEA. The DNA of the CDR3 is TGTGCCAGCAGCCGTTCCAGGGGGCCGAACACTGAAGCTTTCTTT. Protein sequence: CASSRSRGPNTEAFF.

This chain links TRBV5-1 with TRBJ1-1, with TRBD1 matching 9 bases. V trimming: 4 bases; J trimming: 6 bases; junction bases outside the gene matches: 10. CDR1 and CDR2 from the germline V gene are SGHRS and YFSETQ. This CDR3 is 15 amino acids long. The CDR3 DNA sequence: TGCGCCAGCAGCAGGGGGGACAGGGTGTCCCCTGAAGCTTTCTTT. Translating it yields CASSRGDRVSPEAFF.

V gene TRBV10-2 combines with J gene TRBJ2-3; D unclear. Trimming stripped 7 bases from V and 1 base from J, with 12 bases between. Germline V gene lookup returns CDR1 WSHSY and CDR2 SAAADI. This CDR3 is built from 14 residues. The CDR3 protein is CASNVAERTDTQYF. The CDR3 nucleotides read TGCGCCAGCAATGTGGCGGAGCGCACAGATACGCAGTATTTT.

The chain has TRBV11-3 and TRBJ1-2; 11 bases are shared with TRBD1. Germline V gene sequence: CDR1 SGHNT, CDR2 YENEEA. J gave up 4 bases and V 5 bases, and 12 bases lay outside the gene matches. CDR3 length: 17 amino acids. The chain's CDR3 is CASSHGGTGGDFYGYTF. The CDR3 DNA is TGTGCCAGCAGCCACGGTGGGACAGGGGGTGATTTCTATGGCTACACCTTC.

This clone was picked up a small number of times. V and J are TRBV4-2 and TRBJ1-2; 9 positions agree with TRBD1. The junction had 5 bases not matched to a gene; V was cut back by 2 bases and J by 1 base. CDR1 and CDR2 from the germline V gene are LGHNA and YNFKEQ. This CDR3 comprises 16 residues. For the CDR3, the DNA is TGTGCCAGCAGCCAAACCCCGGGACAGGGTAACTATGGCTACACCTTC. Residues: CASSQTPGQGNYGYTF.

The genes are TRBV28 and TRBJ1-5, with D possibly matching TRBD1 (5 bases). This CDR3 is 16 amino acids long. Germline V gene lookup returns CDR1 MDHEN and CDR2 SYDVKM. V was shortened by 3 bases and J by 1 base, with 13 bases between the two germline ends. CDR3 coding DNA: TGTGCCAGCAGTTTCAGCAGGGTTAGGAGCAATCAGCCCCAGCATTTT. It encodes CASSFSRVRSNQPQHF.

The chain uses TRBV6-5 and TRBJ2-7; 9 bases fit TRBD1. The CDR3 has 14 residues. Per the germline V gene, CDR1 is MNHEY and CDR2 is SVGAGI. After removal of 6 bases from V and 3 bases from J, the junction contained 6 bases not matched to a gene. CDR3 bases: TGTGCCAGCAGAAGGGACAGGGACCTCTACGAGCAGTACTTC. Translated: CASRRDRDLYEQYF.